This record looks at one TCR beta chain sequence and its context. These data belong to a study of T-cell memory formation after mild COVID-19. In germline, CDR1 is ENHRY, CDR2 SYGVKD. Deletions cut 6 bases from V and 2 bases from J, with 12 bases between. The CDR3 sequence is 14 residues long. TCR alpha and TCR beta cDNA libraries carrying sample barcodes and UMIs were produced by 5'RACE using constant-segment primers. MiXCR, applied by TCRdb to the 5' RACE reads, yields one record per CDR3 protein. The table shows about 260,000 distinct CDR3 sequences, with approximately 15% occurring only once. Sample: PBMCs or a T cell subset sorted from them (not recorded which). The TCR sequence derives from a man between 18 and 35 years old who had mild COVID-19 (a few samples of this study predate the infection). Cell type and time point are not known. The V call is TRBV10-3, the J call TRBJ2-3, with D possibly TRBD2 on 5 matching bases. In DNA form, the CDR3 reads TGTGCCATCAGGAGCTCACGGGACACAGATACGCAGTATTTT. It yields the protein CAIRSSRDTDTQYF.